This passage covers 20 T cell receptor beta chains from one sample sequenced in a study of spatial heterogeneity in lung cancer. Described time point: blood at routine non-recurrence follow-up after resection. MiXCR, applied by TCRdb to the 5' RACE reads, yields one record per CDR3 protein. The data hold about 94,000 distinct CDR3 sequences, with approximately 20% observed a single time. The sample here was PBMCs, taken at follow-up. The receptors were sampled from a male donor with early-stage non-small cell lung cancer.

This clonotype showed up just a few times. The V call is TRBV20-1, the J call TRBJ2-1; a possible D gene is TRBD2 (6 bases). The CDR3 sequence is 16 residues long. V was pared by 1 base and J by 6 bases, with 19 bases between. The germline gives CDR1 DFQATT, CDR2 SNEGSKA (reference sequence). The CDR3, as DNA: TGCAGTGCTAGAGGGGTCGACGGGAGCTTTGGCAATGAGCAGTTCTTC. Protein: CSARGVDGSFGNEQFF.

The chain combines TRBV9 with TRBJ2-2; D is unresolved. V lost 4 bases, J lost 6 bases, and 16 bases lay in between. CDR1 and CDR2 from the germline V gene are SGDLS and YYNGEE. The CDR3 covers 15 residues. The CDR3 DNA reads TGTGCCAGCAGCACGTTCGCAGTCGGCTCCGGGGAGCTGTTTTTT. It yields the protein CASSTFAVGSGELFF.

This clonotype was picked up a small number of times. The gene calls are TRBV6-2 or TRBV6-3 and TRBJ2-3; D gene unclear. The germline V gene has CDR1 MNHEY and CDR2 SVGEGT. This CDR3 has 16 amino acids. Trimming took 2 bases from V and 6 from J, leaving 18 bases between them. This CDR3 reads CASSYDGPSLRDTQYF. In DNA, the CDR3 is TGTGCCAGCAGTTACGACGGACCATCTTTGCGTGATACGCAGTATTTT.

The CDR3 protein is CASGLPGQEYTF. In DNA form, the CDR3 reads TGTGCTAGTGGTTTGCCCGGACAGGAGTACACCTTC. The chain joins TRBV12-5 to TRBJ1-2; 7 bases line up with TRBD1. This CDR3 has 12 amino acids. Germline V gives CDR1 LGHNT, CDR2 FRNRAP. V was clipped by 2 bases and J by 11 bases; unmatched bases: 5.

This rearrangement joins TRBV2 to TRBJ2-2; D is unresolved. The CDR3 contains 15 residues. Trimming stripped 2 bases from V and 0 bases from J, with 7 bases between. Per germline, CDR1 SNHLY and CDR2 FYNNEI. CDR3 loop: CASSERDPNTGELFF. CDR3 coding DNA: TGTGCCAGCAGTGAACGCGATCCGAACACCGGGGAGCTGTTTTTT. Together with reference TRBV2 and TRBJ2-2, the CDR3 gives the full variable domain: EPEVTQTPSHQVTQMGQEVILRCVPISNHLYFYWYRQILGQKVEFLVSFYNNEISEKSEIFDDQFSVERPDGSNFTLKIRSTKLEDSAMYFCASSERDPNTGELFFGEGSRLTVL.

This rearrangement joins TRBV19 to TRBJ2-4, with 9 bases fitting TRBD1. The CDR3 is 16 residues long. The V gene's germline CDR1 is LNHDA and CDR2 SQIVND (reference sequence). Losses at the gene ends were 5 bases for V and 1 base for J; bases not matched to a gene: 6. Here the CDR3 DNA reads TGTGCCAGTAGTCCATGGACAGGGGTGGCCAAAAACATTCAGTACTTC. It translates to CASSPWTGVAKNIQYF.

This clonotype was counted only a few times. The chain has TRBV10-3 and TRBJ2-7; no clear D gene. CDR1 ENHRY and CDR2 SYGVKD come from the germline V gene. Trimming took 5 bases from V and 3 from J, leaving 5 bases between them. This CDR3 is built from 11 residues. CDR3 nucleotides: TGTGCCATCAGTCACAGCTACGAGCAGTACTTC. Protein sequence: CAISHSYEQYF.

The chain has TRBV20-1 and TRBJ2-7, with 14 bases aligning to TRBD2. With 4 bases clipped from V and 4 bases from J, the junction kept 6 bases outside the gene matches. CDR3 size: 15 residues. Germline V gene data show CDR1 as DFQATT and CDR2 as SNEGSKA (reference sequence). CDR3: CSANRLAGGGYEQYF. The CDR3 coding sequence is TGCAGTGCTAACCGACTAGCGGGAGGGGGGTACGAGCAGTACTTC.

The chain joins TRBV15 to TRBJ2-1; D unclear. CDR1 is LNHNV and CDR2 is YYDKDF in the germline V gene (reference sequence). The CDR3 covers 13 residues. The V gene lost 0 bases and the J gene lost 7 bases, with 7 bases spanning the gap. The DNA for the CDR3 is TGTGCCACCAGCAGAGATCTCCAAAATGAGCAGTTCTTC. Protein sequence: CATSRDLQNEQFF.

There are a few counts of this clonotype. The rearrangement joins TRBV15 to TRBJ1-1, with TRBD1 identical over 9 bases. The CDR3 runs 14 residues. The junction had 4 bases not matched to a gene; V was cut back by 7 bases and J by 1 base. The V gene's germline CDR1 is LNHNV and CDR2 YYDKDF (reference sequence). The CDR3: CATKTGGTNTEAFF. In DNA form, the CDR3 reads TGTGCCACCAAAACAGGGGGCACGAACACTGAAGCTTTCTTT. The variable domain in full, completed from reference TRBV15 and TRBJ1-1, reads DAMVIQNPRYQVTQFGKPVTLSCSQTLNHNVMYWYQQKSSQAPKLLFHYYDKDFNNEADTPDNFQSRRPNTSFCFLDIRSPGLGDTAMYLCATKTGGTNTEAFFGQGTRLTVV.

The genes are TRBV7-2 and TRBJ2-3, with TRBD1 matching over 8 bases. After removal of 3 bases from V and 6 bases from J, the junction contained 8 bases not matched to a gene. The CDR3 spans 15 residues. The germline V gene encodes CDR1 SGHTA and CDR2 FQGNSA. Here the CDR3 DNA reads TGTGCCAGCAGCTTGACAGGGGCCACCCTGGATACGCAGTATTTT. The encoded protein is CASSLTGATLDTQYF.

This clonotype was detected a few times. This sequence joins TRBV12-3 or TRBV12-4 and TRBJ2-3, with TRBD1 matching 7 bases. J gave up 3 bases and V 8 bases, and 5 bases lay outside the gene matches. The CDR3 runs to 13 residues. The CDR3 protein is CASGSTGTDTQYF. CDR3 DNA: TGTGCCAGCGGGTCGACAGGGACAGATACGCAGTATTTT.

This clonotype has only a few counts. The V and J genes are TRBV4-2 and TRBJ2-7; D possibly corresponds to TRBD2 (5 bases). The CDR3 sequence is 17 residues long. Germline loops: CDR1 LGHNA, CDR2 YNFKEQ. The V gene lost 0 bases and the J gene lost 2 bases, with 17 bases spanning the gap. CDR3 coding DNA: TGTGCCAGCAGCCAAGAAGACACGGGGATAGGCACCTACGAGCAGTACTTC. Encoded protein: CASSQEDTGIGTYEQYF.

The genes are TRBV18 and TRBJ1-3; possible D gene TRBD1, 6 bases. This CDR3 comprises 16 residues. Germline V lookup: CDR1 KGHSH, CDR2 LQKENI. Trimming cost V 3 bases and J 1 base, with 13 bases left between them. The CDR3 DNA is TGTGCCAGCTCACCTCGGGACACGGCATCTGGAAACACCATATATTTT. Its translation is CASSPRDTASGNTIYF.

This chain uses TRBV5-5 with TRBJ2-1; 7 nucleotides agree with TRBD2. The CDR3 has 14 residues. J lost 3 bases, V lost 6 bases, and 6 bases had no gene match. Germline V lookup: CDR1 SGHKS, CDR2 YYEKEE (reference sequence). The CDR3 nucleotides read TGTGCCAGCAATCTAGCGGAGCTCTACAATGAGCAGTTCTTC. This encodes CASNLAELYNEQFF.

The sample holds a few counts of this clonotype. Here the CDR3 DNA reads TGTGCCACCAGTGACTCGGCCCTGGCCGCGGTGGCTACGCAGTATTTT. This encodes CATSDSALAAVATQYF. This chain links TRBV24-1 with TRBJ2-3; no firm D call. CDR1 is KGHDR, CDR2 SFDVKD, per germline. Trimming pared 4 bases from V and 8 bases from J, leaving 21 bases between. CDR3 size: 16 residues.

This clonotype occurred a few times. The chain is built from TRBV2 and TRBJ1-4; 8 bases fit TRBD1. V lost 7 bases and J lost 2; bases outside the gene matches: 6. This CDR3 is built from 15 residues. CDR1 and CDR2 (germline): SNHLY, FYNNEI. The CDR3 is CASKQQGVTNEKLFF. The CDR3, as DNA: TGTGCCAGCAAGCAACAGGGGGTGACTAATGAAAAACTGTTTTTT. The full variable domain, completed using reference TRBV2 and TRBJ1-4, is EPEVTQTPSHQVTQMGQEVILRCVPISNHLYFYWYRQILGQKVEFLVSFYNNEISEKSEIFDDQFSVERPDGSNFTLKIRSTKLEDSAMYFCASKQQGVTNEKLFFGSGTQLSVL.

The chain uses TRBV11-1 and TRBJ2-5; either TRBD1 or TRBD2 may supply D (6 bases each). The CDR3 contains 13 residues. V was shortened by 3 bases and J by 7 bases, with 12 bases between the two germline ends. Germline V CDR1 and CDR2: SGHAT, FQDESV (reference sequence). The CDR3 nucleotides are TGTGCCAGCAGCTTCGTGAAGGGGGGGACCCAGTACTTC. This sequence encodes CASSFVKGGTQYF.

V usage is TRBV5-1 and J usage is TRBJ2-1; D might be TRBD2 (5 bases). The CDR3 consists of 16 residues. The V gene lost 0 bases and the J gene lost 0 bases, with 10 bases spanning the gap. From germline, CDR1 is SGHRS and CDR2 YFSETQ. CDR3 nucleotides: TGCGCCAGCAGCTTGGCGGCGGGTGCCTCCTACAATGAGCAGTTCTTC. Encoded protein: CASSLAAGASYNEQFF.

CDR3 sequence: CASSRSGGNQPQHF. The CDR3, as DNA: TGTGCCAGCAGCAGAAGCGGTGGCAATCAGCCCCAGCATTTT. The rearrangement joins TRBV7-2 to TRBJ1-5; D call uncertain. The CDR3 extends over 14 amino acids. V was clipped by 5 bases and J by 2 bases, with 10 bases between them. Looked up from germline, CDR1 is SGHTA and CDR2 is FQGNSA.